The source of this T cell receptor (beta chain) is a study of control samples from healthy donors and cancer patients. This clone was seen only a few times. The assay was immunoSEQ multiplex PCR, and TCRdb's table has in-frame clones only and misses some. The table has under 90,000 clones, 85% to 95% seen once. Germline lookup yields CDR1 LGHDT and CDR2 YNNKEL (reference sequence). The CDR3 has 14 residues. V shed 1 base and J shed 3 bases, with 9 bases lying between them. The sequencing sample was made of blood. This sequence originates from a woman aged 60-70 years in good health. The chain is built from TRBV3-1 (or the pseudogene TRBV3-2) and TRBJ1-2; a weak D match, TRBD1 (6 bases). CDR3 region: CASSQAGVDYGYTF. The CDR3 nucleotides are TGTGCCAGCAGCCAAGCAGGGGTTGACTATGGCTACACCTTC.